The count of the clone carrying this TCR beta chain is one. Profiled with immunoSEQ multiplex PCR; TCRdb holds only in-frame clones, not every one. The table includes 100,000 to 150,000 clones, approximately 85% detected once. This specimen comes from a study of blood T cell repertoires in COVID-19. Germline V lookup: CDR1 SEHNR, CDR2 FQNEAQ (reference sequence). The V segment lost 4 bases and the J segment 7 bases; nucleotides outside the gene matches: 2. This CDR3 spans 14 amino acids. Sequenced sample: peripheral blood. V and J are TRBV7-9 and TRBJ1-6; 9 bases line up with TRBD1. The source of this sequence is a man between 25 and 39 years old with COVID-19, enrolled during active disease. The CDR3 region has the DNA TGTGCCAGCAGCTCCGGGACAGGGAATTCACCCCTCCACTTT. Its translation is CASSSGTGNSPLHF.